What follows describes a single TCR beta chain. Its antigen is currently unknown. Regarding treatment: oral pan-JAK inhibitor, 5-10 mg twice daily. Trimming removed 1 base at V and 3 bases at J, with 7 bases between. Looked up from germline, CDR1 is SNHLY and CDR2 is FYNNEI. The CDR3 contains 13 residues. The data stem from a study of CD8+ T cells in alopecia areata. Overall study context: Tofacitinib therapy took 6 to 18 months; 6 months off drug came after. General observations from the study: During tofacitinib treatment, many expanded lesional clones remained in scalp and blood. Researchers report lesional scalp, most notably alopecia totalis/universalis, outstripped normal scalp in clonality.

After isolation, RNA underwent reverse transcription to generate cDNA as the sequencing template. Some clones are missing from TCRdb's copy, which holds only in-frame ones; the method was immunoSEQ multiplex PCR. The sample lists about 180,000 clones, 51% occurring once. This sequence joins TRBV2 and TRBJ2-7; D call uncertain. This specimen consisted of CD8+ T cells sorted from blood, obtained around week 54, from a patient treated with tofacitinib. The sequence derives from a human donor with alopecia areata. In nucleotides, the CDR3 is TGTGCCAGCAGTGAAGTCTCCTACTACGAGCAGTACTTC. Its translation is CASSEVSYYEQYF.